This T cell receptor beta chain came from a study of T cell responses to AZD1222 COVID-19 vaccine (dated by TCRdb to the early 2020s). Some background on the complete study: AZD1222 recipients whose second dose came at about 4 weeks and those whose second dose came at about 12 weeks were combined into one group, since spike-specific TCR depth and breadth did not differ between the two schedules. TCR sequencing was performed for 233 trial participants, of whom around 210 were given two doses of AZD1222 and around 25 were given two doses of MenACWY control vaccine. Trial participants were enrolled by age into subgroups of 18-55, 56-69 and 70-plus years, and around 150, 29 and 61 TCR-sequenced participants, respectively, were included in these subgroups.

The CDR3 regions of human TCRbeta chains were analyzed by immunosequencing. The original pipeline was this. TCRs in the repertoires were compared against a reference library of SARS-CoV-2-specific TCRs that had been generated with the MIRA antigen-specificity platform. Breadth was defined as the fraction of unique TCRs that were SARS-CoV-2-associated. Depth was defined as the fraction of total T cells that were SARS-CoV-2-associated. Each spike-specific TCR was assigned to its reactive spike region and to a CD4 or CD8 class using the MIRA data. Log10-transformed breadth and depth values were compared by one-way ANOVA with Sidak's multiple comparisons tests. Drawn from immuneACCESS, this table holds only the in-frame rearrangements with V and J called that TCRdb kept. Clones are partly lost; checked studies trace under half to an unresolved V gene and leave the rest unexplained. From that table come the V and J calls and clone size; the DNA was used to work out D and trimming. The sample records approximately 180,000 clones, 85% to 95% of which are singletons. The ten largest clones add up to over 9.5% of the sample.

This clone has only one observation. Its antigen is not yet known. Nothing much larger sits one base from this clone, and base qualities are not available. In light of the paper, this sample's time point label describes: baseline before first vaccination. Samples from vaccinated people were obtained from the UK trials COV001 and COV002, which included a single-blind randomized controlled phase 2/3 trial of AZD1222 (ChAdOx1 nCoV-19) in healthy adults. For TCRbeta chain sequencing, PBMC samples were collected from trial participants at day 0 and at day 28 after the second dose. Overall study outcomes, separate from this receptor: Because no samples from the day 14 peak response were available, repertoires could be characterized only after the peak T cell response. Nearly half of unique spike-specific TCRs reportedly recognized epitopes outside regions mutated in the B.1.351 and B.1.1.7 variants. Spike-specific TCR breadth and depth rose significantly after two AZD1222 doses compared with day 0 and with MenACWY recipients. The 56-69-year group was small, and its depth increase did not reach significance, likely because of low power. Participants were mostly white British and included more females than males, and it was suggested by the authors that clonal diversity may have been underestimated. Conclusions about previously exposed vaccinees are limited, since just six AZD1222 recipients were seropositive for SARS-CoV-2 at baseline. The vaccine-associated CD4 TCRs covered the entire spike protein, and the dominant responses fell in regions 160-218 and 743-854.

The receptor was derived from an adult in good health. The source material was peripheral blood, sampled on day 0 of AZD1222 vaccination.

The CDR3 here reads CASGPAGPYGYTF. In nucleotide form, the sequence is TGTGCTAGTGGTCCCGCGGGCCCCTATGGCTACACCTTC. The V gene is TRBV12-5 and the J gene is TRBJ1-2; no D gene is confidently identified. Spanning cysteine to phenylalanine, the CDR3 consists of 13 amino acids. The sequence is cut down to CDR3 DNA, 39 bases in frame from base 1. The germline V gene supplies CDR1 LGHNT and CDR2 FRNRAP. Trimming at the junction amounts to 5 bases on V and 4 bases on J, and the germline ends lie 11 bases apart.